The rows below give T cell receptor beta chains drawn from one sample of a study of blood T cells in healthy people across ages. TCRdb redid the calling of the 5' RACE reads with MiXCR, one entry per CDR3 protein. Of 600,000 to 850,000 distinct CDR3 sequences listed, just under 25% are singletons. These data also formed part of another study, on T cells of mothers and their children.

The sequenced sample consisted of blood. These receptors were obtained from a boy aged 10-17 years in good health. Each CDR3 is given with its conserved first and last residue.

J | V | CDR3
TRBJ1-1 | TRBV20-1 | CSARAEGPMNTEAFF
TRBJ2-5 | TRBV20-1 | CSARVNYEQLF
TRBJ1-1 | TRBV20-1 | CSAREGGLTEAFF
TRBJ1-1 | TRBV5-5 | CASSLLGADEAFF
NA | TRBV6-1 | CAGKDSSSYEQYF
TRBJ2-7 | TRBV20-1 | CSATAMWYEQYF
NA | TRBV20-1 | CSARELAGAAYNEQFF
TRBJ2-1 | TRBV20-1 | CSAETGPSYNEQFF
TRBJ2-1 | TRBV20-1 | CSARDMDRGIGAYNEQFF
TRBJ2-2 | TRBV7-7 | CASSPGRHGELFF
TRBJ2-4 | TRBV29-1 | CSVKTEGAIQYF
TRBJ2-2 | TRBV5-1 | CASSLSADRRAGELFF
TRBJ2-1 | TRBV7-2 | CASSTFDSPYNEQFF
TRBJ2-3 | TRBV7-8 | CASSLVRGGRDDSDTQYF
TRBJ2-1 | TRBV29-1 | CSVEWDGEQFF
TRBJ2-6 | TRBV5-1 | CASSGAGAFHSGANVLTF
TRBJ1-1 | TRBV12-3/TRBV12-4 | CASTTGIGDTEAFF
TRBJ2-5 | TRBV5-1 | CASSSGTGASWGQYF
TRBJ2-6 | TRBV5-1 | CASGAYSGANVLTF
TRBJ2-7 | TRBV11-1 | CASSLFQGQTYEQYF
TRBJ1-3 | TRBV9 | CASSVRGTQGNTIYF
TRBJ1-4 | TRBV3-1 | CASSQDGRANEKLFF
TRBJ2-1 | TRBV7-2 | CASSSQGGTYNEQFF
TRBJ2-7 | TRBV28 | CASNNRDTPSYEQYF
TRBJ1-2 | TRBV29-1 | CSVALGGTDYYGYTF
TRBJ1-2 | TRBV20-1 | CSARRGAHYGYTF
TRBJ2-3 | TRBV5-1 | CASSLGGQGKGDTQYF
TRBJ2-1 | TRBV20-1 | CSASLLAGGRGGYNEQFF
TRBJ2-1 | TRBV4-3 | CASSQDWRSYNEQFF
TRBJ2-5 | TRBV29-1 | CSLKPLYQETQYF
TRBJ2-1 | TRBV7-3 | CASSRVPSGSSYNEQFF
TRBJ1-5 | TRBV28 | CASSPLDRSVPQHF
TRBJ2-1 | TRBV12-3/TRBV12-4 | CASSLEPLYNEQFF
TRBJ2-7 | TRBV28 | CASIGTRVAEQYF
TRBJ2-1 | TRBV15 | CATSLPGLANNEQFF
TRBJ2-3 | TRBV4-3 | CASSQDQSVEAQYF
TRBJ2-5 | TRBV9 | CASSAGGATTLETQYF
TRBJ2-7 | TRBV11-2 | CASNFGAAYEQYF
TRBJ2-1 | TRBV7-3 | CASAREVYNEQFF
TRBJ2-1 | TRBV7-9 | CASSLSPLEGGNEQFF
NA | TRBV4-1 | CASSQDSGRSSYEQYF
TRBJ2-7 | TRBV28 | CASSLGGTHSYEQYF
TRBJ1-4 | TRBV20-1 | CSATRQGAATNEKLFF
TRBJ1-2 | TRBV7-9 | CASTKGGQLTYGYTF
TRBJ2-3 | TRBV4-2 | CASSQEGRRPDTQYF
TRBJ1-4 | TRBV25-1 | CASSDPGATNEKLFF
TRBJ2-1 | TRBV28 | CASSSAGESSYNEQFF
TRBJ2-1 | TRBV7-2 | CASSRPGTSVQETQHF
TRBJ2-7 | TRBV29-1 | CSATQGKFTEQYF
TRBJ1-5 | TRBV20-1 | CSATPHRGSSNQPQHF
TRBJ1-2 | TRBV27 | CASSWDSFYGYTF
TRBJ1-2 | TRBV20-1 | CSARPDGWNYGYTF
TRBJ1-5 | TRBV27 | CASSLTSGSNQPQHF
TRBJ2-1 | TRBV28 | CASSGEAYNEQFF
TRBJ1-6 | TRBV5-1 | CASSLESYNSPLHF
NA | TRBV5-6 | CASSLGPSGGWDEQFF
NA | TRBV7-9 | CASSYGLAGAAEQFF
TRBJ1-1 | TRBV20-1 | CSARDPRSAEAFF
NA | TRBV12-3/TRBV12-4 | CASSFRGSHYEQYF